This T cell receptor beta chain is drawn from a study of cytomegalovirus exposure and HLA in healthy donors. CDR1 is SEHNR and CDR2 is FQNEAQ in the germline V gene (reference sequence). The ends were cut back, 3 bases at V and 2 bases at J, with 11 bases in the middle. The CDR3 totals 15 residues. Researchers ran the PCR with 60 Vbeta and 13 Jbeta primers. Some clones are missing from TCRdb's copy, which holds only in-frame ones; the method was immunoSEQ multiplex PCR. The sample includes under 200,000 clones, around 84% seen only once; the top ten take roughly 6.7%. This receptor was taken from a man aged 50-60 years in good health and CMV-seropositive. This chain links TRBV7-9 with TRBJ2-1; D is undetermined. The specimen was PBMCs. The CDR3 sequence: CASSFKLLPYNEQFF. The CDR3 bases are TGTGCCAGCAGCTTTAAGTTACTACCCTACAATGAGCAGTTCTTC. The full variable domain, its missing parts supplied by reference TRBV7-9 and TRBJ2-1, is DTGVSQNPRHKITKRGQNVTFRCDPISEHNRLYWYRQTLGQGPEFLTYFQNEAQLEKSRLLSDRFSAERPKGSFSTLEIQRTEQGDSAMYLCASSFKLLPYNEQFFGPGTRLTVL.